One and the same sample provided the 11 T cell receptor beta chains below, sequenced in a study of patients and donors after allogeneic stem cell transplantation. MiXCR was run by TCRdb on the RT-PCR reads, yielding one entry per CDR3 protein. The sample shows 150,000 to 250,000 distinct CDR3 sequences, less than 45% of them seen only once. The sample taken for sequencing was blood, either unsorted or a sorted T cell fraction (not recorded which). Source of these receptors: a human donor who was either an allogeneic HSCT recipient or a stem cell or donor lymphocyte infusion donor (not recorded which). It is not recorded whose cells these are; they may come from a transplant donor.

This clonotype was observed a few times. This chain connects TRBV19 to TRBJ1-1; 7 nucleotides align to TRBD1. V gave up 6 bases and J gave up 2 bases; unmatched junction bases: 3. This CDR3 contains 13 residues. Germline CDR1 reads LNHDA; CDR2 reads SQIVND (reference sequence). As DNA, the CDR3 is TGTGCCAGTAGATGGACAGGAAACACTGAAGCTTTCTTT. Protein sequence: CASRWTGNTEAFF. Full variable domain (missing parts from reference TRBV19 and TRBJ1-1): DGGITQSPKYLFRKEGQNVTLSCEQNLNHDAMYWYRQDPGQGLRLIYYSQIVNDFQKGDIAEGYSVSREKKESFPLTVTSAQKNPTAFYLCASRWTGNTEAFFGQGTRLTVV.

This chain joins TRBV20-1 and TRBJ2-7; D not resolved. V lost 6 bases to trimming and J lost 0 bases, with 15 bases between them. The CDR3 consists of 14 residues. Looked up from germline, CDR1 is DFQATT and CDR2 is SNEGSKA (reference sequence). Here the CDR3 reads CSATDARSSYEQYF. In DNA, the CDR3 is TGCAGTGCCACTGACGCTAGGAGCTCCTACGAGCAGTACTTC.

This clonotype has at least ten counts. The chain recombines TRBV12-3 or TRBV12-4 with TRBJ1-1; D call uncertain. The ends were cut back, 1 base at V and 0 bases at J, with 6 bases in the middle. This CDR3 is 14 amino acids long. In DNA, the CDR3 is TGTGCCAGCAGTTTAGGGTCCGTGAACACTGAAGCTTTCTTT. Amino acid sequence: CASSLGSVNTEAFF.

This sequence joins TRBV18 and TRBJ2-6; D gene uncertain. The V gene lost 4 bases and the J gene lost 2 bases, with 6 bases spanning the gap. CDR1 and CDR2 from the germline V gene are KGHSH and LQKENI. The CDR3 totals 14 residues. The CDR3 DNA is TGTGCCAGCTCACTTCGGACTGGGGCCAACGTCCTGACTTTC. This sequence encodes CASSLRTGANVLTF.

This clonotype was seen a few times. The CDR3 reads CASSSGGAANTEAFF. The CDR3 DNA sequence: TGCGCCAGCAGCTCCGGAGGGGCGGCGAACACTGAAGCTTTCTTT. The chain has TRBV5-1 and TRBJ1-1, with TRBD1 as a possible D gene (5 bases). The germline V gene encodes CDR1 SGHRS and CDR2 YFSETQ. The CDR3 covers 15 residues. The germline V and J ends were trimmed by 3 bases and 1 base, with 13 bases remaining between them.

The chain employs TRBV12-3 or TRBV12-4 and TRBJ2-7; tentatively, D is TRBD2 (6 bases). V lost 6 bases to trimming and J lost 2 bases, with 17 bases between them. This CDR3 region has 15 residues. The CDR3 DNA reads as TGTGCCAGCAGGACTTCCGGGACTGGTGCCTACGAGCAGTACTTC. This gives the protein CASRTSGTGAYEQYF.

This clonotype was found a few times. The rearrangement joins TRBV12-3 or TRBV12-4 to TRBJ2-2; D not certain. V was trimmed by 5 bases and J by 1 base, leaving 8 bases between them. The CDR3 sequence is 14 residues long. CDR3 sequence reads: CASSRTQNTGELFF. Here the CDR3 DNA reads TGTGCCAGCAGTCGAACTCAGAACACCGGGGAGCTGTTTTTT.

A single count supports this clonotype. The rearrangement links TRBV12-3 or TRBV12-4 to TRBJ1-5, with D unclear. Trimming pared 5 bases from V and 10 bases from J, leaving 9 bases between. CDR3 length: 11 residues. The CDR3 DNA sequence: TGTGCCAGCAGTAGTGGGGATCCCCAGCATTTT. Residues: CASSSGDPQHF.

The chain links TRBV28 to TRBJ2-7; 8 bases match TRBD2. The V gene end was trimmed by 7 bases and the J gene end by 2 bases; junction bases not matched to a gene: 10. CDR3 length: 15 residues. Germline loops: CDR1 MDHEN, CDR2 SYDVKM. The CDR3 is CASTPSTSGAYEQYF. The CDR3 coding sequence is TGTGCCAGCACGCCCTCAACTAGCGGAGCCTACGAGCAGTACTTC.

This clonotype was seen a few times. The CDR3 spells CASSPQPGTANSGNTIYF. DNA for the CDR3: TGTGCCAGCAGCCCCCAGCCGGGGACAGCCAACTCTGGAAACACCATATATTTT. The chain has TRBV9 and TRBJ1-3; TRBD1 aligns across 7 bases. J lost 0 bases, V lost 4 bases, and 13 bases had no gene match. The CDR3 totals 18 residues. CDR1 and CDR2 (germline): SGDLS, YYNGEE. Full variable domain (missing parts from reference TRBV9 and TRBJ1-3): DSGVTQTPKHLITATGQRVTLRCSPRSGDLSVYWYQQSLDQGLQFLIQYYNGEERAKGNILERFSAQQFPDLHSELNLSSLELGDSALYFCASSPQPGTANSGNTIYFGEGSWLTVV.

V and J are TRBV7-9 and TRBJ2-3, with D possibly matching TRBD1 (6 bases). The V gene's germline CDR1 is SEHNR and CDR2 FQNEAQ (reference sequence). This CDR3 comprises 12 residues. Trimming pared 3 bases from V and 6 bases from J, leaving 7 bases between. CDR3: CASSFQGDTQYF. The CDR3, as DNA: TGTGCCAGCAGCTTTCAGGGGGATACGCAGTATTTT. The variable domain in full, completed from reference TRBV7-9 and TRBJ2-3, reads DTGVSQNPRHKITKRGQNVTFRCDPISEHNRLYWYRQTLGQGPEFLTYFQNEAQLEKSRLLSDRFSAERPKGSFSTLEIQRTEQGDSAMYLCASSFQGDTQYFGPGTRLTVL.